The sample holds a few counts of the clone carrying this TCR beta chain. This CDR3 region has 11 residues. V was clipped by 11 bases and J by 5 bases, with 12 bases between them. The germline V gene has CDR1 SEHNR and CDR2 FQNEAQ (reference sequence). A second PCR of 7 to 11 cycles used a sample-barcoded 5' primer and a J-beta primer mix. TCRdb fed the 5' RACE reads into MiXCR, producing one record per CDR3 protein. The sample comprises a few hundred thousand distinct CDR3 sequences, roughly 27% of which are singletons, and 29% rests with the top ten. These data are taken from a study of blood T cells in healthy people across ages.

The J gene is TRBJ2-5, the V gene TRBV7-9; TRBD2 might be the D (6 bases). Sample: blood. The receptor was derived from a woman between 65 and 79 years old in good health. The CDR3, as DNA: TGTGCCGAACGGGAGTTGGAGACCCAGTACTTC. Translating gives CAERELETQYF.